This T cell receptor (beta chain) was captured in a study of T cell responses to AZD1222 COVID-19 vaccine. Study-wide findings and caveats: Two AZD1222 doses significantly raised spike-specific TCR breadth and depth over controls.

Note on this clone: The antigen is undetermined.

The CDR3 length is 15 residues. Trimming pared 1 base from V and 1 base from J, leaving 8 bases between. CDR1 KGHSH and CDR2 LQKENI come from the germline V gene. The protocol was immunoSEQ multiplex PCR, while the TCRdb copy is restricted to in-frame clones and leaves out a portion. The data show 150,000 to 200,000 clones, around 92% seen once. The chain combines TRBV18 with TRBJ2-1; tentative D call: TRBD2 (5 bases). Here the sequenced sample was peripheral blood, taken on day 0 of AZD1222 vaccination. This receptor was obtained from an adult in good health. CDR3: CASSPLASSYNEQFF. In nucleotides, the CDR3 is TGTGCCAGCTCACCACTAGCGTCGTCCTACAATGAGCAGTTCTTC.